The sequence of this T cell receptor beta chain was determined in a study of cytomegalovirus exposure and HLA in healthy donors. Regarding the study as a whole: Apparent HLA restriction characterized most CMV-associated TCR beta chains in a later analysis. Researchers catalogued roughly 150 TCR beta chains as cytomegalovirus-associated. In terms of immune exposure information, only CMV serostatus was available. Because they were indistinguishable, some V segments, including TRBV6-2 and TRBV6-3, were excluded.

This PCR relied on a set of 60 Vbeta primers and 13 Jbeta primers. The repertoire was sequenced with immunoSEQ multiplex PCR; TCRdb's copy has only in-frame clones and lacks some. Counted here are under 150,000 clones, around three quarters occurring once; the ten biggest clones make up roughly 2.7%. The CDR3 is made up of 16 amino acids. Germline loops: CDR1 SGHDT, CDR2 YYEEEE. V gave up 4 bases and J gave up 6 bases; unmatched junction bases: 8. As regards this clone: Its antigen is as yet unknown.

The receptor was derived from a woman aged 55-75 years in good health and CMV-seropositive. The sample consisted of PBMCs. The V gene is TRBV5-6, the J gene TRBJ1-5, with TRBD1 matching 12 bases. The CDR3 bases are TGTGCCAGCAGCCTCTACGGGACAGGGGGCCTTCAGCCCCAGCATTTT. Translating it yields CASSLYGTGGLQPQHF.